The entry below describes one TCR beta chain. This clone was observed a handful of times. What this receptor recognizes is not known. Base qualities are not recorded, but no much larger clone differs from it by a single base. These data belong to a study of cytomegalovirus exposure and HLA in healthy donors (dated by TCRdb to 2015 to 2018). Turning to the overall study: In an earlier analysis of 550 to 750 of the donors, approximately 300 Gb of sequence data and 100 million or so unique TCR beta sequences from about 179 million T cells were reported. A later analysis re-examined previously published TCR beta repertoires from more than 550 donors and added high-resolution HLA genotyping to investigate patterns of TCR occurrence. High-throughput TCR immunosequencing, statistical association of individual TCRs with disease status, and machine learning were combined to predict cytomegalovirus infection status. Typing coverage varied by locus: roughly 629-630 donors for A, B, C, DRB1 and DQB1; approximately 560 for DQA1; 606 for DPA1; roughly 450 for DPB1. Along with the approximately 700-subject first cohort, a separate validation cohort of over 90 different subjects was used. Of the 300 to 400 genotyped donors, approximately 83% fell in the genetic ancestry cluster associated with self-reported Caucasian donors. Rather than using new phenotypic data, the later analysis identified candidate immune exposures from TCR beta sequences and from how often those sequences occurred across donors. HLA typing covered class I and class II loci at four-digit resolution. About 5 DR-DQ haplotypes were handled as single units for association and clustering, since linkage in the cohort was strong. The study aimed to test whether cataloging public T cell receptors could reveal signatures of past pathogen exposure. An earlier analysis of 587 of the donors applied high-throughput TCR beta sequencing to assess whether each TCR beta V gene segment acted as functional or pseudogenic. Alongside the repertoire data, information on donor age, sex, ethnicity and CMV serostatus was compiled. A later genetic analysis took genome-wide SNP genotypes for about three fifths of the roughly 700 donors and used that subset as a discovery cohort. The study used immunosequencing to profile the T cell repertoires of 670 or so subjects and linked those repertoires to cytomegalovirus serostatus. Among roughly 370 genotyped donors of the cohort, an average of around 240,000 unique TCR beta nucleotide sequences were sequenced per donor, about a sixth of them non-productive. An early release that covered fewer than 800 HLA-typed donors contained approximately 300 gigabases of sequencing data and 80 million or so unique TCR sequences. All discovery cohort repertoires had been generated using a single sequencing platform.

What the study reported, not specific to this receptor: Cytomegalovirus status was reported to be diagnosed by the classifier with high specificity and sensitivity in both the original and validation cohorts. Linkage disequilibrium might explain the correlated functional status among segregating V segments, but an unknown experimental factor could not be excluded. Presence/absence analyses assumed roughly uniform sequencing depth across donors, an assumption that may not hold. A further reported finding was that TCR beta sequences accurately predicted the HLA-A and HLA-B alleles for most subjects in the first cohort. In a later analysis, 16,951 TCR beta sequences were associated with specific HLA alleles at a false discovery rate of 0.05. Because counts were too low, some 17 rarely observed V segments, including chromosome 9 orphons, were excluded from the earlier analysis of several hundred of the donors. The 87-base-pair reads could not distinguish some IMGT-functional V segments, including TRBV6-2 and TRBV6-3, so those segments were excluded. Because HLA typing was missing for some donors at each locus, association tests included only the typed subset. The study gave a list of 150 to 200 TCR beta chains associated with cytomegalovirus. Assigning TCR associations to individual alleles was difficult when HLA alleles, especially DR and DQ, strongly co-occurred. Broadly in line with IMGT annotations, most TCR beta V segments showed up in productive rearrangements about 87% or about 30% of the time in an earlier analysis of roughly 590 of the donors. A cluster of highly shared sequence variants was judged likely to be a technical artifact of the sequencing pipeline. A few of the identified cytomegalovirus-associated TCR beta chains were confirmed in vitro to be specific for cytomegalovirus antigens. In a later genetic analysis, a missense DCLRE1C variant was associated with V-gene and J-gene trimming of TCR beta chains, and the association was replicated in an independent cohort. In a later analysis, several top co-occurrence clusters were reported to appear linked to parvovirus B19, influenza, CMV and Epstein-Barr virus. According to a later analysis, most CMV-associated TCR beta chains appeared to be HLA-restricted, and the HLA associations seemed to be driven largely by CMV exposure. In a later analysis, HLA-associated TCR beta chains were found to be more clonally expanded and to have lower generation probabilities than equally common non-associated chains. Most TCR sequences were observed very rarely across donors, whereas some public TCRs were present in many individuals. Only TCR beta chains were sequenced in this cohort, and the absence of alpha or paired-chain data limited detectable features. A later analysis found that TCR association rates varied across HLA loci, with DRB1 alleles showing the most associated TCRs and HLA-C alleles the fewest. In a later genetic analysis, fewer N-insertions in productive TCRs were reported among donors in an Asian-associated ancestry cluster than the 666-donor mean. It was suggested by the authors that the approach could potentially be generalized to other disease states and immunological phenotypes. CMV serostatus was the only immune exposure information available for the cohort.

The cohort was made up of hundreds of healthy bone marrow donors. Cohort members were all nominally healthy when sampled, although unrecorded immune exposures were likely present. The donor was CMV seropositive and was included in the group of 300 or so seropositive cohort members. Every donor gave a peripheral blood sample, and the peripheral blood mononuclear cells from that sample were used for TCR beta sequencing. Genomic DNA was extracted from the blood cell samples with the Qiagen DNeasy Blood Extraction Kit. The library was produced with the immunoSEQ multiplex PCR assay. For the multiplex PCR, a mixture combining 60 forward primers for TCR Vbeta segments and 13 reverse primers for TCR Jbeta segments was used. The CDR3 region of rearranged TCR beta genes was amplified from genomic DNA by a multiplex PCR assay. Amplified TCR beta libraries were sequenced as 87-base-pair reads on the Illumina HiSeq System. Per the original workflow: A later analysis tallied about 77 million unique TCR beta chains across the approximately 670 repertoires, and about 12 million of those chains were shared by two or more donors. Raw reads were error-corrected and collapsed into unique sequences with a nearest-neighbor algorithm that merged closely related sequences to remove PCR and sequencing errors. CDR3 sequences were aligned to IMGT reference sequences to assign V, D and J gene segments. For a sequence to be retained, a match of at least six nucleotides was required to both a V gene segment and a J gene segment. Rearrangements were called productive when the CDR3 lacked stop codons and stayed in frame with V and J; all others were non-productive. CDR3 was defined by IMGT convention, running from the second conserved V-encoded cysteine to the conserved J-encoded phenylalanine. The earlier analysis of about 500 of the donors excluded sequences that lacked an unambiguous match to a single V gene segment. In an earlier analysis of 587 of the donors, V segments were called functional above 56.7% productive rearrangements and were called segregating when the between-donor standard deviation exceeded 5%. A statistical classification framework was built for diagnosing cytomegalovirus status from the catalog of TCR beta chain sequences. V and J gene assignment, in a later analysis, came from comparing TCR nucleotide sequences with IMGT/GENE-DB human TR gene sequences. Using the TCRdist pipeline, a later analysis assigned CDR3 sequences along with most-parsimonious VDJ recombination scenarios. A later analysis defined each TCR beta chain by its CDR3 amino acid sequence plus V-gene family, and excluded reads lacking a unique V-gene family. In a later analysis, several hundred highly shared, low-generation-probability nucleotide sequences were removed to address suspected cross-contamination and a sequencing artifact. A later analysis calculated a clonal expansion index for each public chain from normalized within-repertoire ranks of inferred template counts. Generation probabilities in a later analysis came from a VDJ recombination model fitted to out-of-frame rearrangements, and those results were checked against IGoR. Hypergeometric tests were used in a later analysis to score TCR-TCR, TCR-HLA and TCR-CMV co-occurrence, with a repertoire-size bias correction applied to the TCR pairs. False discovery rates were estimated in a later analysis by permuting HLA or CMV assignments 20 times. In a later analysis, co-occurring TCRs were grouped with DBSCAN, and TCRdist sequence similarity was added when clustering was performed within HLA-allele-positive subsets. Repertoires with fewer than 30,000 or more than 120,000 public chains, plus five repertoires with anomalous nucleotide sharing, were excluded from co-occurrence clustering. What TCRdb holds here is the immuneACCESS table cut down to in-frame rearrangements. Part of the clones is not present; checked against another copy, under half of the missing clones reflect an unresolved V gene, and the others are unexplained. D and trimming were read from the DNA, whereas the V and J calls and clone size are those reported in that table. This sample has around 94,000 clones in its table, and around three quarters of those were observed once. The top ten hold 4.5% to 5.5% of the sample.

Reading the germline V gene (reference sequence) gives CDR1 MNHEY and CDR2 SMNVEV. The CDR3 numbers 14 residues from cysteine through phenylalanine. The retained sequence is limited to the CDR3, 42 bases, with the frame set at the first base. V drops 5 bases and J drops 9 bases, leaving 14 bases in between. The chain couples TRBV27 to TRBJ1-6, with the D gene not confidently named. The clonotype was recovered from a middle-aged woman in good health and CMV-seropositive. The sample comprised PBMCs. The DNA sequence follows: TGTGCCAGCAGTCCCCCGGGGAGGAGTTCACCCCTCCACTTT. This gives the protein CASSPPGRSSPLHF.